Shown below are 19 T cell receptor beta chains from a single sample sequenced in a study of CD8+ T cells in alopecia areata. The sequencing template was cDNA reverse transcribed from extracted RNA. Sequencing used immunoSEQ multiplex PCR; TCRdb keeps in-frame clones, though not all of them. The sample records roughly 60,000 clones, 44% being singletons. Source material: NKG2D-low CD8+ T cells sorted from blood. The receptors stem from a human donor with alopecia areata.

The V call is TRBV5-1, the J call TRBJ2-5; tentatively, D is TRBD1 (5 bases). The end of the DNA fits TRBJ2-7 better, so the J call may be wrong. From germline, CDR1 is SGHRS and CDR2 YFSETQ. The CDR3 is 13 amino acids. The CDR3 nucleotides are TGCGCCAGCAGCTTGGACAGGACCTACGAGCAGTACTTC. Protein sequence: CASSLDRTYEQYF.

This chain links TRBV14 with TRBJ2-3, with D possibly TRBD2 on 5 matching bases. The CDR3 consists of 12 residues. Per the germline V gene, CDR1 is SGHDN and CDR2 is FVKESK. V shed 1 base and J shed 7 bases, with 6 bases lying between them. The CDR3 protein is CASSQGTYTQYF. The CDR3 DNA reads TGTGCCAGCAGCCAAGGGACTTATACGCAGTATTTT.

For the CDR3, the DNA is TGTGCCAGTAGTATCGGTCTAGCGGACATCACAGATACGCAGTATTTT. It translates to CASSIGLADITDTQYF. This chain uses TRBV19 with TRBJ2-3; 7 positions match TRBD2. V lost 3 bases, J lost 2 bases, and 8 bases stayed unmatched. The length of the CDR3 is 16 residues. Germline V gene data show CDR1 as LNHDA and CDR2 as SQIVND (reference sequence).

The chain employs TRBV29-1 and TRBJ2-7; no clear D. Trimming left V 6 bases short and J 2 bases short, with 5 bases between. The CDR3 loop spans 10 amino acids. From germline, CDR1 is SQVTM and CDR2 ANQGSEA. The CDR3 nucleotides are TGCAGCGTGGGAACCTACGAGCAGTACTTC. Translating it yields CSVGTYEQYF.

CDR3 sequence: CASNSDPGNTEAFF. CDR3 bases: TGTGCCAGCAACTCGGACCCCGGGAACACTGAAGCTTTCTTT. The rearrangement joins TRBV2 to TRBJ1-1, with no clear D. The CDR3 runs to 14 residues. Per the germline V gene, CDR1 is SNHLY and CDR2 is FYNNEI. V was cut by 7 bases and J by 1 base, with 13 bases left in between.

The CDR3 sequence is CASSPWRETQYF. CDR3 DNA sequence: TGTGCCAGCAGCCCCTGGCGGGAGACCCAGTACTTC. The chain has TRBV6-6 and TRBJ2-5; no firm D call. Trimming shortened V by 6 bases and J by 5 bases, and 10 bases separated the two germline ends. This CDR3 is 12 amino acids long. Germline V gene data show CDR1 as MNHNY and CDR2 as SVGAGI (reference sequence).

The chain couples TRBV7-9 to TRBJ2-7; 7 bases align to TRBD1. Germline assignment: CDR1 SEHNR and CDR2 FQNEAQ (reference sequence). The CDR3 covers 13 residues. Trimming at V came to 5 bases and at J to 2 bases, leaving 3 bases not matched to a gene. Written as DNA, the CDR3 is TGTGCCAGCAGCGGGACAGTAGCCTACGAGCAGTACTTC. It specifies CASSGTVAYEQYF.

The genes are TRBV29-1 and TRBJ2-4, with D possibly being TRBD1 (5 bases). CDR3 length: 15 residues. CDR1 SQVTM and CDR2 ANQGSEA come from the germline V gene. Trimming shortened V by 3 bases and J by 0 bases, and 12 bases separated the two germline ends. Written as DNA, the CDR3 is TGCAGCGTTGAGGGGCTAGGATTAGCCAAAAACATTCAGTACTTC. Translated: CSVEGLGLAKNIQYF.

The rearrangement joins TRBV4-1 to TRBJ2-5, with D perhaps TRBD2 (5 bases). The germline CDR1 and CDR2 sequences are MGHRA and YSYEKL. The CDR3 is 20 amino acids. V was clipped by 0 bases and J by 5 bases, with 28 bases between them. The CDR3 nucleotides are TGCGCCAGCAGCCAAGATCATGGTTGGGGTAGCAGGAGGAGCGAGGAGACCCAGTACTTC. Amino acids: CASSQDHGWGSRRSEETQYF.

This chain uses TRBV10-1 with TRBJ2-2; D remains unclear. The length of the CDR3 is 15 residues. Trimming left V 4 bases short and J 1 base short, with 10 bases between. CDR1 and CDR2 from the germline V gene are WNHNN and SYGVQD (reference sequence). The CDR3 reads CASSGSAENTGELFF. The CDR3 region has the DNA TGCGCCAGCAGTGGATCGGCAGAGAACACCGGGGAGCTGTTTTTT.

The chain employs TRBV30 and TRBJ2-1, with D perhaps matching TRBD2 (5 bases). This CDR3 has 14 residues. The germline V gene has CDR1 GTSNPN and CDR2 SVGIG (reference sequence). The V end was cut by 1 base, the J end by 2 bases, with 9 bases between. CDR3 region: CAWSDRRTYNEQFF. Written as DNA, the CDR3 is TGTGCCTGGAGTGACCGGAGGACCTACAATGAGCAGTTCTTC.

The chain is built from TRBV4-2 and TRBJ2-3, with D possibly matching TRBD1 (6 bases). Germline V CDR1 and CDR2: LGHNA, YNFKEQ. The CDR3 has 12 residues. Trimming took off 4 bases at V and 8 bases at J, with 10 bases between the two ends. The CDR3 spells CASSPTGPTQYF. The CDR3 DNA sequence: TGTGCCAGCAGCCCGACAGGTCCTACGCAGTATTTT.

The chain has TRBV7-9 and TRBJ1-6, with 9 bases aligning to TRBD1. J was trimmed by 6 bases and V by 5 bases; bases with no gene match: 11. CDR1 and CDR2 (germline): SEHNR, FQNEAQ (reference sequence). The CDR3 loop spans 17 amino acids. The CDR3 region has the DNA TGTGCCAGCAGCACACACGATCTACAGGGGGCTAATTCACCCCTCCACTTT. Its translation: CASSTHDLQGANSPLHF.

DNA of the CDR3: TGTGCCAGCAGTCTAACAGGGGTGAACACTGAAGCTTTCTTT. This codes for CASSLTGVNTEAFF. The chain is built from TRBV27 and TRBJ1-1; 7 nucleotides line up with TRBD1. Germline V gene data show CDR1 as MNHEY and CDR2 as SMNVEV (reference sequence). CDR3 size: 14 residues. The V gene end was trimmed by 5 bases and the J gene end by 0 bases; junction bases not matched to a gene: 3.

The chain combines TRBV18 with TRBJ2-7, with D hard to call. CDR3 length: 16 residues. The V end was cut by 8 bases, the J end by 2 bases, with 22 bases between. CDR1 and CDR2 from the germline V gene are KGHSH and LQKENI. The CDR3 reads CASPVQVRRPPYEQYF. For the CDR3, the DNA is TGTGCCAGCCCCGTTCAGGTTCGTCGTCCCCCCTACGAGCAGTACTTC.

The chain recombines TRBV7-2 with TRBJ2-1; TRBD1 aligns across 10 bases. Germline CDR1 and CDR2: SGHTA and FQGNSA. This CDR3 contains 15 residues. The V and J ends lost 1 base and 4 bases, in that order; junction bases with no gene match: 1. The CDR3 reads CASSLEGQGYNEQFF. CDR3 nucleotides: TGTGCCAGCAGCTTAGAGGGACAGGGGTACAATGAGCAGTTCTTC.

This clone was recorded a few times. This rearrangement joins TRBV7-2 to TRBJ2-3; 7 bases are a match to TRBD1. CDR3 size: 16 residues. Germline V CDR1 and CDR2: SGHTA, FQGNSA. V lost 3 bases, J lost 4 bases, and 10 bases stayed unmatched. CDR3: CASSFEQGVGPDTQYF. The CDR3 nucleotides read TGTGCCAGCAGCTTTGAGCAGGGGGTGGGCCCAGATACGCAGTATTTT.

This sequence joins TRBV7-8 and TRBJ2-4, with TRBD2 matching 7 bases. The V and J ends lost 5 bases and 0 bases, in that order; junction bases with no gene match: 10. The germline V gene has CDR1 SGHVS and CDR2 FQNEAQ. The length of the CDR3 is 17 residues. The CDR3 coding sequence is TGTGCCAGCAGCCCGACAATGAGCGGGGTAGCCAAAAACATTCAGTACTTC. It yields the protein CASSPTMSGVAKNIQYF.

This clone was recorded only once. The gene calls are TRBV27 and TRBJ2-1; 8 bases fit TRBD2. Germline CDR1 is MNHEY and CDR2 is SMNVEV (reference sequence). V lost 5 bases and J lost 7; bases outside the gene matches: 10. This CDR3 contains 15 residues. CDR3 DNA sequence: TGTGCCAGCAGTCCCGGGACTAGGGGAGTGAATGAGCAGTTCTTC. Residues: CASSPGTRGVNEQFF.